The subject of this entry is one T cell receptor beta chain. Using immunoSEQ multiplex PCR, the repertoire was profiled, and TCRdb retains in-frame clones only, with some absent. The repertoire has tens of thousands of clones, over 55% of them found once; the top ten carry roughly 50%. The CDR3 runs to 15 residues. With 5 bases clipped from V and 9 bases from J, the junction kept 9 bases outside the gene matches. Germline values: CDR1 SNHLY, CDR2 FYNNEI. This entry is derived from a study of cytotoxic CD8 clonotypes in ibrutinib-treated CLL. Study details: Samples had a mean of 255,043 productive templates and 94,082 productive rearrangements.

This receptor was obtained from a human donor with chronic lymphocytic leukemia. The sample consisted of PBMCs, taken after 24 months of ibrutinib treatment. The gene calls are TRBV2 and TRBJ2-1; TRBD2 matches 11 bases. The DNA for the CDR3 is TGTGCCAGCAGTTACACCCTAGCGGGGGGCGGTGAGCAGTTCTTC. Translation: CASSYTLAGGGEQFF. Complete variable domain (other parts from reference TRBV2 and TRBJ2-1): EPEVTQTPSHQVTQMGQEVILRCVPISNHLYFYWYRQILGQKVEFLVSFYNNEISEKSEIFDDQFSVERPDGSNFTLKIRSTKLEDSAMYFCASSYTLAGGGEQFFGPGTRLTVL.